This T cell receptor (beta chain) was observed in a study of blood T cell repertoires in COVID-19. For the study at large: There were acute and convalescent COVID-19 samples, and they came from the United States, Italy and Spain. Sample material is recorded as cDNA or gDNA derived from T cells, B-cell-depleted T cells, or PBMCs.

With 0 bases removed from V and 4 bases from J, the gap between germline ends came to 10 bases. Germline V gives CDR1 MGHRA, CDR2 YSYEKL. This CDR3 region has 15 residues. Per the study methods: Estimation of nucleated cell counts was performed using reference gene primer amplification. The repertoire was sequenced with immunoSEQ multiplex PCR; TCRdb's copy has only in-frame clones and lacks some. V and J calls and clone size are as listed in that table; D and trimming were resolved from the DNA. Seen here are about 310,000 clones, 90% observed once, and the top ten hold roughly 2.9%. Sequenced sample: peripheral blood. The clonotype comes from a woman under 40 with COVID-19, enrolled during active disease. V gene TRBV4-1 combines with J gene TRBJ1-3; D may be TRBD1 (5 bases). The CDR3, as DNA: TGCGCCAGCAGCCAAGATCCAGGGCCCGGAAACACCATATATTTT. Its protein is CASSQDPGPGNTIYF.